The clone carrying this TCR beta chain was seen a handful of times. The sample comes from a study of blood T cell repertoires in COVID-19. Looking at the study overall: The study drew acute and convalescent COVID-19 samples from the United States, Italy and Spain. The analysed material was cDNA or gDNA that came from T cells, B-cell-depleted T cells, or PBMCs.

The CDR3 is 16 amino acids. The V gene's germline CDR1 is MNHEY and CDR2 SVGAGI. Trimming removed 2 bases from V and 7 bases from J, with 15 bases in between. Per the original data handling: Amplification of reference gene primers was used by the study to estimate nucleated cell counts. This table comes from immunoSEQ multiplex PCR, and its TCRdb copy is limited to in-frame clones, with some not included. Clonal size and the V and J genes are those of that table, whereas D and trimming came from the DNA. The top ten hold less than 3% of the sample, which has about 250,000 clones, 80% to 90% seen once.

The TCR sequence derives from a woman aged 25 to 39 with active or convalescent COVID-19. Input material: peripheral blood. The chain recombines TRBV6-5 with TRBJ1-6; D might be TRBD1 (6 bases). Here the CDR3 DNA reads TGTGCCAGCAGTTACCTGGGGGGGCCGGAGAATTCACCCCTCCACTTT. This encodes CASSYLGGPENSPLHF.